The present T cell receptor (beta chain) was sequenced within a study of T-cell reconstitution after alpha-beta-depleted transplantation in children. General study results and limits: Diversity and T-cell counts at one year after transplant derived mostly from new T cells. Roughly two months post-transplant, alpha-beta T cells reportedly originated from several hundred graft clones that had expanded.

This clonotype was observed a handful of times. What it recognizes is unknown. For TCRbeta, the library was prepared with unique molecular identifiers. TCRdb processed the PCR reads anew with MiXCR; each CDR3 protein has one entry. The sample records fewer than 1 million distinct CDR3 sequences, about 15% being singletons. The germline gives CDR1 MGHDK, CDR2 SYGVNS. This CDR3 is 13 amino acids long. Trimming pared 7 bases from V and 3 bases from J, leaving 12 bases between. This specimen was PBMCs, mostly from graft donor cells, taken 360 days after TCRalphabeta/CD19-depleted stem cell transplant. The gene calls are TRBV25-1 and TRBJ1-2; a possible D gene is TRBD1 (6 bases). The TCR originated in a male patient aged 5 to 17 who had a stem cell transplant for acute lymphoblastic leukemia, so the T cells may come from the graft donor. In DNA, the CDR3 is TGTGCCAGCAAGGAGGGGGACTACTATGGCTACACCTTC. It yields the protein CASKEGDYYGYTF.